The present TCR beta chain was sequenced within a study of Ad26.COV2.S vaccination and SARS-CoV-2 variants. Study context: The study gave Ad26.COV2.S intramuscularly, once or twice 56 days apart.

Overall study results and limits: Placebo recipients had lower spike-specific TCR breadth than vaccine recipients. In vaccinated individuals, spike-specific CD8+ and CD4+ T cell responses reportedly displayed substantial breadth.

Measured with immunoSEQ multiplex PCR; TCRdb has only the in-frame clones, and not every one. The sample contains around 320,000 clones, around 86% of which appear only once. The V gene lost 0 bases and the J gene lost 3 bases, with 20 bases spanning the gap. CDR1 is MNHEY, CDR2 SVGEGT, per germline. The CDR3 spans 18 residues. Treatment noted: around 19 received Ad26.COV2.S at low or high dose, single or two shots; roughly 5 received placebo; per-sample allocation not given. Collection of the samples took place on day 63 after the first injection of vaccine or placebo. Boston hosted the donor, who was an adult aged 18-55 years. With regard to this clone: What it binds is unknown.

This chain joins TRBV6-2 or TRBV6-3 and TRBJ1-2; D unclear. This sequence was found in a person aged 18-65 years who received the Ad26.COV2.S COVID-19 vaccine or a placebo. Sequencing used peripheral blood, obtained in a trial of Ad26.COV2.S vaccine versus placebo. CDR3 nucleotides: TGTGCCAGCAGTTACTCAATCGAGTTCGGTGAGGAGTACTATGGCTACACCTTC. It yields the protein CASSYSIEFGEEYYGYTF.